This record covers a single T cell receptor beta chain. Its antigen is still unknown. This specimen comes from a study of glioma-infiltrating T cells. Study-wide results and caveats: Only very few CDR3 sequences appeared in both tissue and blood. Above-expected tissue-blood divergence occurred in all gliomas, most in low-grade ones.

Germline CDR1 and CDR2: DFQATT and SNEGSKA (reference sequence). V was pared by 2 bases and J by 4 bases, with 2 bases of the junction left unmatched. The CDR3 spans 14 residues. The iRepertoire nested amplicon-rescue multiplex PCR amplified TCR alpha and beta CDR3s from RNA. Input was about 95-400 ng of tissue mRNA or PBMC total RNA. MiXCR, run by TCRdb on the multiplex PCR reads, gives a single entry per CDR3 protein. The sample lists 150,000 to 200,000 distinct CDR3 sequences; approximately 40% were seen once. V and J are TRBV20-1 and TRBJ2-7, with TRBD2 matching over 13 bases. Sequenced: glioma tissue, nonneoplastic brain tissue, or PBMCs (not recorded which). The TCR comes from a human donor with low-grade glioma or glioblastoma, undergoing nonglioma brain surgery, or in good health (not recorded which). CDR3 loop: CSARRTSGRYEQYF. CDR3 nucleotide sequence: TGCAGTGCTAGAAGGACTAGCGGGAGATACGAGCAGTACTTC.